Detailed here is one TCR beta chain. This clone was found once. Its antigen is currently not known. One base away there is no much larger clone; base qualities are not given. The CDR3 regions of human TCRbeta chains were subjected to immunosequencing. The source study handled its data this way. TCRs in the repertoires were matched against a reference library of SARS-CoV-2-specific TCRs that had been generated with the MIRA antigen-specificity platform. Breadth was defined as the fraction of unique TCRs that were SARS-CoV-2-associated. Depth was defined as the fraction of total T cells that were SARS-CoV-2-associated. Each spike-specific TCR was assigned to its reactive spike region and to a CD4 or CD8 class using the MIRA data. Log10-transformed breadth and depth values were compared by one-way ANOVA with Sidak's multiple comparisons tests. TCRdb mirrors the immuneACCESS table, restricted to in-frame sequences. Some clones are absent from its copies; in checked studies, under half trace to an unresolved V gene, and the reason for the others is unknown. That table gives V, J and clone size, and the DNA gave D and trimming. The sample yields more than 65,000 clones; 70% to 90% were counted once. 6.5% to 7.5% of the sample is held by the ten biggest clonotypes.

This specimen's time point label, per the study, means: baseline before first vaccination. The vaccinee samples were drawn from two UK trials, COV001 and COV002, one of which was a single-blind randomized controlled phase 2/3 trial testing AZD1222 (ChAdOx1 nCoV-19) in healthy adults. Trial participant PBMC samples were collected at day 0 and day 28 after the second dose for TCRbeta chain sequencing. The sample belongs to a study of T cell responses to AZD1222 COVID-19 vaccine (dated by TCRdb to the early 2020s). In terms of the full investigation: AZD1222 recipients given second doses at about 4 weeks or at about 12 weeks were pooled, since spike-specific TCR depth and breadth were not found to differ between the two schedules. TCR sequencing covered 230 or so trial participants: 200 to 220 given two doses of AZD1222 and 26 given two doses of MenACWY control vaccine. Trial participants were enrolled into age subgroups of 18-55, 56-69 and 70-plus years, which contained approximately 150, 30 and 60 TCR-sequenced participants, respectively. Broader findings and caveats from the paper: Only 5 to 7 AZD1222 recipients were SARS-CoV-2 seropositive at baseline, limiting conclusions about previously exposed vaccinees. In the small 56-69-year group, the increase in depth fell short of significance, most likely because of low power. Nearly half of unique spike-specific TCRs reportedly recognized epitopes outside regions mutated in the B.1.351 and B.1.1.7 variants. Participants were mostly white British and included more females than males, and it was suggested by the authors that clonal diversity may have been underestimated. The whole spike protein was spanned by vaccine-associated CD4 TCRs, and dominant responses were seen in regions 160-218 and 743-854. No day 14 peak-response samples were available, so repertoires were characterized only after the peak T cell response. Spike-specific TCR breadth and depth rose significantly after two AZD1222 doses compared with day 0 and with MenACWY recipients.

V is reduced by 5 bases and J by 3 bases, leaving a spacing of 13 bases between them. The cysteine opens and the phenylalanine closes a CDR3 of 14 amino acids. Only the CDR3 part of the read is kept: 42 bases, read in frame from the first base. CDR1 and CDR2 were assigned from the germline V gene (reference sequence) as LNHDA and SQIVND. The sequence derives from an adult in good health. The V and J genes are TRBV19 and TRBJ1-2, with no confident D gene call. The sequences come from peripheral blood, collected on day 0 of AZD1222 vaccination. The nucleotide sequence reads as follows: TGTGCCAGTAGTTCGTTGAAGCACCACTATGGCTACACCTTC. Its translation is CASSSLKHHYGYTF.